Each of the 23 T cell receptor beta chains below was sequenced from the same sample in a study of T cell repertoires in cytomegalovirus infection. One entry per CDR3 protein, called by TCRdb with MiXCR from the reads. The table has about 130,000 distinct CDR3 sequences, approximately 30% seen once. The antigens for these receptors are not known. The sample here was CD8+ T cells from cultured PBMCs, taken from culture after CMV antigen stimulation. The receptor set was obtained from a human donor in good health (CMV status not recorded). Some clones in this sample may be carry-over from other donors' samples.

The table lists this clonotype with many counts. The V call is TRBV28, the J call TRBJ2-7; 14 nucleotides line up with TRBD2. Germline V lookup: CDR1 MDHEN, CDR2 SYDVKM. V dropped 4 bases and J dropped 2; count of bases not matched to a gene: 10. CDR3 length: 18 amino acids. The CDR3 reads CASSSTTSGGASPYEQYF. DNA of the CDR3: TGTGCCAGCAGTTCCACGACTAGCGGGGGGGCCTCCCCCTACGAGCAGTACTTC.

This clonotype was seen more than once but under ten times. The J gene is TRBJ2-3, the V gene TRBV6-1, with 9 bases matching TRBD1. V lost 5 bases and J lost 3; bases outside the gene matches: 6. CDR1 MNHNS and CDR2 SASEGT come from the germline V gene. The CDR3 extends over 15 amino acids. The CDR3 bases are TGTGCCAGCAGTTATGACAGGGGGGGTACAGATACGCAGTATTTT. Protein: CASSYDRGGTDTQYF.

This clonotype was seen a few times. The chain has TRBV6-5 and TRBJ2-7; the D gene is possibly TRBD1 (6 bases). CDR3 length: 15 residues. Germline V gene sequence: CDR1 MNHEY, CDR2 SVGAGI. The V end lost 2 bases, the J end lost 3 bases, and 14 bases lay between the germline ends. The CDR3 region is CASSYIGGRSYEQYF. CDR3 bases: TGTGCCAGCAGTTACATTGGGGGCCGAAGCTACGAGCAGTACTTC.

V usage is TRBV28 and J usage is TRBJ2-7, with a weak D call TRBD1 (5 bases). Germline CDR1 and CDR2: MDHEN and SYDVKM. The CDR3 sequence is 15 residues long. V lost 3 bases and J 1 base, leaving 13 bases between the germline ends. The CDR3 DNA sequence: TGTGCCAGCAGTTTCACCGAAGACAGATCCTACGAGCAGTACTTC. This encodes CASSFTEDRSYEQYF.

This clonotype was seen only a few times. The J gene is TRBJ2-7, the V gene TRBV6-6; tentative D call: TRBD1 (6 bases). Germline CDR1 reads MNHNY; CDR2 reads SVGAGI (reference sequence). Trimming pared 5 bases from V and 2 bases from J, leaving 19 bases between. The CDR3 has 16 residues. The DNA for the CDR3 is TGTGCCAGCAGTCCACAGGGCCAGGGGCTGGCCTACGAGCAGTACTTC. This gives the protein CASSPQGQGLAYEQYF.

The chain couples TRBV7-6 to TRBJ1-1; tentatively, D is TRBD1 (5 bases). CDR3 length equals 15 residues. Germline loops: CDR1 SGHVS, CDR2 FNYEAQ. Trimming shortened V by 4 bases and J by 1 base, and 13 bases separated the two germline ends. The CDR3 DNA sequence: TGTGCCAGCAGCTCAACGGGACGGAAGAACACTGAAGCTTTCTTT. It codes for CASSSTGRKNTEAFF. Combining the CDR3 with reference TRBV7-6 and TRBJ1-1 gives the whole variable domain GAGVSQSPRYKVTKRGQDVALRCDPISGHVSLYWYRQALGQGPEFLTYFNYEAQQDKSGLPNDRFSAERPEGSISTLTIQRTEQRDSAMYRCASSSTGRKNTEAFFGQGTRLTVV.

This clonotype was recorded many times. This rearrangement joins TRBV11-2 to TRBJ1-2, with D possibly being TRBD1 (6 bases). Trimming left V 5 bases short and J 0 bases short, with 16 bases between. Per germline, CDR1 SGHAT and CDR2 FQNNGV. The CDR3 is 16 amino acids. The CDR3 protein is CASSRYSGQANYGYTF. CDR3 in DNA: TGTGCCAGCAGCCGATATTCGGGACAAGCTAACTATGGCTACACCTTC.

This clonotype appeared a few times. The chain joins TRBV12-3 or TRBV12-4 to TRBJ1-1; D not resolved. Trimming stripped 2 bases from V and 3 bases from J, with 4 bases between. The CDR3 loop spans 12 amino acids. The chain's CDR3 is CASSLSYTEAFF. The CDR3 region has the DNA TGTGCCAGCAGTTTATCCTACACTGAAGCTTTCTTT.

Many counts were recorded for this clonotype. The V and J genes are TRBV4-2 and TRBJ1-5, with 10 nucleotides matching TRBD1. The length of the CDR3 is 16 residues. The junction had 8 bases not matched to a gene; V was cut back by 4 bases and J by 5 bases. CDR1 and CDR2 from the germline V gene are LGHNA and YNFKEQ. CDR3 DNA: TGTGCCAGCAGCCTTACGACAGGGGGCGCGGATCAGCCCCAGCATTTT. It encodes CASSLTTGGADQPQHF.

This clonotype was seen a few times. The chain combines TRBV12-3 or TRBV12-4 with TRBJ1-1, with 9 bases identical to TRBD1. The CDR3 has 15 amino acids. Trimming removed 4 bases from V and 3 bases from J; junction bases left unmatched: 6. CDR3 protein: CASSSQGQGYTEAFF. The CDR3 nucleotides are TGTGCCAGCAGTTCTCAGGGACAGGGCTACACTGAAGCTTTCTTT.

V gene TRBV6-1 combines with J gene TRBJ2-7, with D maybe TRBD1 (5 bases). Germline V CDR1 and CDR2: MNHNS, SASEGT. CDR3 length: 15 amino acids. V shed 6 bases and J shed 7 bases, with 22 bases lying between them. The DNA of the CDR3 is TGTGCCAGCAGCTTCTTAAATAAGCAGGGCCGGGAGCAGTACTTC. Translated, it gives CASSFLNKQGREQYF.

This clonotype was seen repeatedly, ten times or more. The rearrangement joins TRBV7-2 to TRBJ2-2; possibly TRBD2 for D (6 bases). The CDR3 loop spans 15 amino acids. V was clipped by 7 bases and J by 1 base, with 13 bases between them. The germline CDR1 and CDR2 sequences are SGHTA and FQGNSA. In DNA form, the CDR3 reads TGTGCCAGCACCTCCTCAGCGGGGAACACCGGGGAGCTGTTTTTT. Translation gives CASTSSAGNTGELFF.

The chain is built from TRBV7-6 and TRBJ2-6; D unclear. CDR3 length: 14 residues. V was trimmed by 1 base and J by 3 bases, leaving 4 bases between them. Germline V gene sequence: CDR1 SGHVS, CDR2 FNYEAQ. Here the CDR3 reads CASSLGVGANVLTF. CDR3 in DNA: TGTGCCAGCAGCTTAGGGGTTGGGGCCAACGTCCTGACTTTC.

The rearrangement joins TRBV10-3 to TRBJ2-7; D is unclear. The germline gives CDR1 ENHRY, CDR2 SYGVKD. Trimming removed 3 bases at V and 3 bases at J, with 6 bases between. CDR3 size: 12 residues. DNA for the CDR3: TGTGCCATCAGTGATTATCGCTACGAGCAGTACTTC. Translated, it gives CAISDYRYEQYF.

This chain joins TRBV4-1 and TRBJ2-3; 12 bases are shared with TRBD2. There are 17 residues in the CDR3. Trimming removed 1 base from V and 2 bases from J; junction bases left unmatched: 4. Germline V gene data show CDR1 as MGHRA and CDR2 as YSYEKL. CDR3 sequence (DNA): TGCGCCAGCAGCCAAGTCGGACTAGCGGGGACCACAGATACGCAGTATTTT. Encoded protein: CASSQVGLAGTTDTQYF.

The chain links TRBV4-1 to TRBJ1-5; 7 positions match TRBD1. V was pared by 3 bases and J by 4 bases, with 6 bases of the junction left unmatched. Germline V gene sequence: CDR1 MGHRA, CDR2 YSYEKL. CDR3 length equals 15 residues. The CDR3 loop is CASSHTGVWNQPQHF. The CDR3 nucleotides read TGCGCCAGCAGCCACACAGGGGTGTGGAATCAGCCCCAGCATTTT.

This rearrangement joins TRBV7-9 to TRBJ2-1; D is possibly TRBD1 or TRBD2 (7 bases each). V was clipped by 3 bases and J by 10 bases, with 19 bases between them. This CDR3 is 15 amino acids long. In germline, CDR1 is SEHNR, CDR2 FQNEAQ (reference sequence). The CDR3: CASSFRGGSGEEQFF. The DNA for the CDR3 is TGTGCCAGCAGCTTCAGGGGGGGCTCAGGGGAGGAGCAGTTCTTC.

The chain employs TRBV28 and TRBJ2-3, with 7 bases lining up with TRBD1. The CDR3 length is 17 residues. Germline V lookup: CDR1 MDHEN, CDR2 SYDVKM. The trim removed 1 base at V and 2 bases at J, leaving 9 bases unmatched. The CDR3 bases are TGTGCCAGCAGTTTATATGGAAGGGACAGCCTCACAGATACGCAGTATTTT. As protein: CASSLYGRDSLTDTQYF.

The V call is TRBV19, the J call TRBJ1-5, with D possibly TRBD1 on 6 matching bases. This CDR3 region has 14 residues. The V end lost 3 bases, the J end lost 9 bases, and 15 bases lay between the germline ends. The V gene's germline CDR1 is LNHDA and CDR2 SQIVND (reference sequence). The CDR3 DNA follows: TGTGCCAGTAGTATTGGGGACATAAGTTGGCCCCAGCATTTT. Translating it yields CASSIGDISWPQHF.

This clonotype was seen many times. The chain is built from TRBV28 and TRBJ2-1; 7 nucleotides agree with TRBD1. The trim removed 7 bases at V and 0 bases at J, leaving 3 bases unmatched. CDR1 and CDR2 from the germline V gene are MDHEN and SYDVKM. The CDR3 length is 14 residues. The DNA for the CDR3 is TGTGCCAGCACCAGGACAGGCTCCTACAATGAGCAGTTCTTC. This sequence encodes CASTRTGSYNEQFF.

The chain is built from TRBV11-2 and TRBJ1-1; 11 bases are shared with TRBD1. Germline V gene data show CDR1 as SGHAT and CDR2 as FQNNGV. The CDR3 is 15 residues long. J lost 6 bases, V lost 4 bases, and 7 bases had no gene match. In DNA form, the CDR3 reads TGTGCCAGCAGCTCCCAATCGGACAGGGGGCCTGAAGCTTTCTTT. It codes for CASSSQSDRGPEAFF.

The chain couples TRBV7-9 to TRBJ1-1, with D unclear. The CDR3 is made up of 17 amino acids. V was trimmed by 1 base and J by 0 bases, leaving 15 bases between them. Germline V gene lookup returns CDR1 SEHNR and CDR2 FQNEAQ (reference sequence). The CDR3 DNA reads TGTGCCAGCAGCTTAGGCAGCGGAGTTATTATGAACACTGAAGCTTTCTTT. It translates to CASSLGSGVIMNTEAFF.

This clonotype came up a few times. This chain's CDR3 is CSARDWAGGQGFYEQYF. In DNA, the CDR3 is TGCAGTGCTAGAGATTGGGCGGGCGGACAGGGTTTCTACGAGCAGTACTTC. V gene TRBV20-1 combines with J gene TRBJ2-7; TRBD1 aligns across 8 bases. The CDR3 spans 17 residues. Germline V gives CDR1 DFQATT, CDR2 SNEGSKA (reference sequence). V was clipped by 0 bases and J by 3 bases; unmatched bases: 13.